Listed here are 8 T cell receptor beta chains from one sample, sequenced in a study of blood T cell repertoires in COVID-19 (dated by TCRdb to about 2020). Library preparation employed the immunoSEQ multiplex PCR assay. TCRdb holds this immuneACCESS table with in-frame rearrangements only. Some clones are missing; in checked studies, unresolved V genes explain under half, and the rest has no known cause. Present in this sample are some 150,000 clones, around nine tenths of which were seen just once. The leading ten clones occupy about 4% of the sample. The specimen sequenced was peripheral blood. These receptors all come from a man aged 18 to 35 with active or convalescent COVID-19.

This rearrangement joins TRBV28 to TRBJ2-7, with TRBD2 matching over 7 bases. The CDR3 consists of 14 residues. V lost 6 bases, J lost 6 bases, and 11 bases stayed unmatched. Germline V gene sequence: CDR1 MDHEN, CDR2 SYDVKM. The CDR3 nucleotides are TGTGCCAGCAGAAAATGGGGGGGAGCGGGCGAGCAGTACGTC. Its translation: CASRKWGGAGEQYV.

The chain links TRBV30 to TRBJ1-5; no clear D. The CDR3 is made up of 13 amino acids. Germline-derived CDR1 and CDR2 are GTSNPN and SVGIG (reference sequence). V lost 2 bases and J 5 bases, leaving 10 bases between the germline ends. The CDR3 protein is CAWSTEGYQPQHF. The CDR3, as DNA: TGTGCCTGGAGTACAGAGGGATATCAGCCCCAGCATTTT.

The chain carries TRBV5-1 and TRBJ2-7; TRBD2 aligns across 10 bases. CDR1 and CDR2 from the germline V gene are SGHRS and YFSETQ. The CDR3 runs to 14 residues. The V and J ends lost 3 bases and 1 base, in that order; junction bases with no gene match: 1. The CDR3 DNA reads TGCGCCAGCAGCTATAGCGGGGGGTCCTACGAGCAGTACGTC. This gives the protein CASSYSGGSYEQYV.

This chain links TRBV28 with TRBJ1-1; D not certain. The V gene's germline CDR1 is MDHEN and CDR2 SYDVKM. Trimming shortened V by 10 bases and J by 2 bases, and 11 bases separated the two germline ends. This CDR3 has 12 residues. The CDR3 region is CATRSGNTEAFF. The DNA of the CDR3 is TGTGCCACGCGCTCGGGAAACACTGAAGCTTTCTTT.

The chain is built from TRBV2 and TRBJ2-7; 8 bases agree with TRBD2. With 7 bases clipped from V and 3 bases from J, the junction kept 11 bases outside the gene matches. CDR1 is SNHLY, CDR2 FYNNEI, per germline. The CDR3 is made up of 15 amino acids. The CDR3 bases are TGTGCCAGCATGGATGGGAGCGGGAGACTCTACGAGCAGTACTTC. As protein: CASMDGSGRLYEQYF.

The CDR3 sequence: CASSYEKTQYF. Written as DNA, the CDR3 is TGTGCCAGCAGTTACGAGAAGACCCAGTACTTC. V and J are TRBV6-5 and TRBJ2-5; D remains ambiguous. CDR3 length: 11 residues. Germline CDR1 reads MNHEY; CDR2 reads SVGAGI. Trimming took 2 bases from V and 6 from J, leaving 4 bases between them.

V usage is TRBV19 and J usage is TRBJ2-2, with 10 bases lining up with TRBD1. CDR1 is LNHDA and CDR2 is SQIVND in the germline V gene (reference sequence). V trimming: 5 bases; J trimming: 4 bases; junction bases outside the gene matches: 4. The CDR3 totals 15 residues. The CDR3 nucleotides read TGTGCCAGTAGTCCGCGGACAGGGGGCACCGGGGAGCTGTTTTTT. Amino acids: CASSPRTGGTGELFF.

This chain links TRBV5-1 with TRBJ2-5; 9 positions match TRBD2. CDR1 is SGHRS and CDR2 is YFSETQ in the germline V gene. The CDR3 has 13 residues. The ends lost 10 bases at V and 2 bases at J; junction bases unmatched: 6. The CDR3 nucleotides are TGCGCCCGCGGGGGGGGGACACAAGAGACCCAGTACTTC. The encoded protein is CARGGGTQETQYF.